The 14 T cell receptor beta chains listed next were all sequenced from one sample in a study of cytomegalovirus exposure and HLA in healthy donors. Primers included in the PCR were 60 Vbeta and 13 Jbeta primers. Assay used: immunoSEQ multiplex PCR; TCRdb lists only in-frame clones, some missing. The sample comprises 200,000 to 250,000 clones, over 75% of which are singletons, and about 0.5% rests with the top ten. The sample consisted of PBMCs. The receptors originated from a boy aged 5-17 years in good health and CMV-seronegative.

The rearrangement joins TRBV27 to TRBJ2-1; 7 bases fit TRBD2. The germline CDR1 and CDR2 sequences are MNHEY and SMNVEV (reference sequence). This CDR3 comprises 12 residues. Trimming at V came to 5 bases and at J to 12 bases, leaving 7 bases not matched to a gene. CDR3 loop: CASSPQRDRQFF. The CDR3 nucleotides are TGTGCCAGCAGTCCTCAGCGGGATCGGCAGTTCTTC.

The rearrangement joins TRBV12-5 to TRBJ1-6; D gene unclear. The CDR3 is made up of 16 amino acids. CDR1 and CDR2 (germline): LGHNT, FRNRAP. The V end was cut by 2 bases, the J end by 0 bases, with 8 bases between. The CDR3 region is CASGLRGGSYNSPLHF. The CDR3 nucleotides read TGTGCTAGTGGTTTGAGAGGAGGCTCCTATAATTCACCCCTCCACTTT. The full variable domain, completed using reference TRBV12-5 and TRBJ1-6, is DARVTQTPRHKVTEMGQEVTMRCQPILGHNTVFWYRQTMMQGLELLAYFRNRAPLDDSGMPKDRFSAEMPDATLATLKIQPSEPRDSAVYFCASGLRGGSYNSPLHFGNGTRLTVT.

In this sample, this clone turned up a few times. This chain links TRBV7-9 with TRBJ1-3; D remains ambiguous. Germline lookup yields CDR1 SEHNR and CDR2 FQNEAQ (reference sequence). The CDR3 is made up of 15 amino acids. V was shortened by 3 bases and J by 3 bases, with 12 bases between the two germline ends. Here the CDR3 DNA reads TGTGCCAGCAGCTTCCCTGCGGTATTTGGAAACACCATATATTTT. It yields the protein CASSFPAVFGNTIYF.

This clone was counted only a few times. This chain links TRBV5-5 with TRBJ1-5; D is unresolved. This CDR3 comprises 14 residues. From germline, CDR1 is SGHKS and CDR2 YYEKEE (reference sequence). V shed 2 bases and J shed 3 bases, with 9 bases lying between them. Written as DNA, the CDR3 is TGTGCCAGCAGCTTCAACACAGACAATCAGCCCCAGCATTTT. It encodes CASSFNTDNQPQHF.

The chain carries TRBV2 and TRBJ1-1; no clear D gene. The CDR3 length is 13 residues. Trimming took off 9 bases at V and 1 base at J, with 12 bases between the two ends. Per the germline V gene, CDR1 is SNHLY and CDR2 is FYNNEI. CDR3 DNA: TGTGCCAGTGCTGCCTATCCGAACACTGAAGCTTTCTTT. It translates to CASAAYPNTEAFF. Drawing the rest from reference TRBV2 and TRBJ1-1, the complete variable domain is EPEVTQTPSHQVTQMGQEVILRCVPISNHLYFYWYRQILGQKVEFLVSFYNNEISEKSEIFDDQFSVERPDGSNFTLKIRSTKLEDSAMYFCASAAYPNTEAFFGQGTRLTVV.

This chain's CDR3 is CASSSSARDTGELFF. As DNA, the CDR3 is TGTGCCAGCAGTTCCTCCGCACGGGACACCGGGGAGCTGTTTTTT. V and J are TRBV6-5 and TRBJ2-2; D remains unclear. The CDR3 has 15 amino acids. Trimming pared 4 bases from V and 3 bases from J, leaving 12 bases between. Germline V gene sequence: CDR1 MNHEY, CDR2 SVGAGI.

This sequence joins TRBV7-3 and TRBJ2-6, with 8 bases fitting TRBD1. The CDR3 totals 20 residues. Trimming cost V 1 base and J 2 bases; bases outside gene matches: 13. Germline V gene lookup returns CDR1 SGHTA and CDR2 FQGTGA. This CDR3 reads CASSLRSTQGAWAGANVLTF. CDR3 coding DNA: TGTGCCAGCAGCTTAAGATCCACCCAGGGGGCGTGGGCTGGGGCCAACGTCCTGACTTTC.

The rearrangement joins TRBV30 to TRBJ1-1, with 7 bases fitting TRBD1. In germline, CDR1 is GTSNPN, CDR2 SVGIG (reference sequence). V shed 8 bases, J shed 2 bases, and the junction held 17 bases outside the gene matches. This CDR3 is 16 amino acids long. The DNA of the CDR3 is TGTGCCCTAAGGGGGCAGGCTCACCCGGCTAACACTGAAGCTTTCTTT. Protein sequence: CALRGQAHPANTEAFF.

The rearrangement uses TRBV5-1 and TRBJ2-7; D possibly corresponds to TRBD1 (6 bases). Trimming pared 5 bases from V and 4 bases from J, leaving 10 bases between. The germline V gene has CDR1 SGHRS and CDR2 YFSETQ. This CDR3 has 12 residues. CDR3 sequence (DNA): TGCGCCAGCAGGTCAACAGGGTACGAGCAGTACTTC. Translating gives CASRSTGYEQYF.

This chain connects TRBV6-5 to TRBJ2-5; unclear D gene. There are 11 residues in the CDR3. Germline CDR1 is MNHEY and CDR2 is SVGAGI. Trimming pared 6 bases from V and 2 bases from J, leaving 4 bases between. The CDR3 nucleotides are TGTGCCAGCAGCTTACAAGAGACCCAGTACTTC. Its protein is CASSLQETQYF.

In nucleotides, the CDR3 is TGTGCCAGCTCACCCCGGGACTACTCCTACAATGAGCAGTTCTTC. Its translation is CASSPRDYSYNEQFF. The chain couples TRBV18 to TRBJ2-1; TRBD2 matches 7 bases. J lost 0 bases, V lost 3 bases, and 2 bases had no gene match. The CDR3 is 15 amino acids. Germline V gene sequence: CDR1 KGHSH, CDR2 LQKENI.

This chain joins TRBV15 and TRBJ1-2; D uncertain. V was pared by 2 bases and J by 8 bases, with 21 bases between. The CDR3 has 16 amino acids. Germline CDR1 LNHNV, CDR2 YYDKDF (reference sequence). Here the CDR3 DNA reads TGTGCCACCAGCAGACCTCTTGGTGGGCAGGCTGGCGGCTACACCTTC. Amino acids: CATSRPLGGQAGGYTF.

In DNA, the CDR3 is TGTGCCAGCAGCTTAGTCGGTCAGCCCCAGCATTTT. This encodes CASSLVGQPQHF. This rearrangement joins TRBV7-9 to TRBJ1-5, with D unclear. The germline V and J ends were trimmed by 1 base and 6 bases, with 4 bases remaining between them. CDR1 and CDR2 from the germline V gene are SEHNR and FQNEAQ (reference sequence). The CDR3 sequence is 12 residues long.

The CDR3 loop reads CASSLDVFGGRPYEQYF. CDR3 nucleotide sequence: TGCGCCAGCAGCTTGGATGTCTTTGGAGGGAGACCCTACGAGCAGTACTTC. The chain carries TRBV5-1 and TRBJ2-7; the D gene is possibly TRBD2 (6 bases). V shed 0 bases and J shed 2 bases, with 18 bases lying between them. Germline-derived CDR1 and CDR2 are SGHRS and YFSETQ. This CDR3 is built from 17 residues. Combining the CDR3 with reference TRBV5-1 and TRBJ2-7 gives the whole variable domain KAGVTQTPRYLIKTRGQQVTLSCSPISGHRSVSWYQQTPGQGLQFLFEYFSETQRNKGNFPGRFSGRQFSNSRSEMNVSTLELGDSALYLCASSLDVFGGRPYEQYFGPGTRLTVT.